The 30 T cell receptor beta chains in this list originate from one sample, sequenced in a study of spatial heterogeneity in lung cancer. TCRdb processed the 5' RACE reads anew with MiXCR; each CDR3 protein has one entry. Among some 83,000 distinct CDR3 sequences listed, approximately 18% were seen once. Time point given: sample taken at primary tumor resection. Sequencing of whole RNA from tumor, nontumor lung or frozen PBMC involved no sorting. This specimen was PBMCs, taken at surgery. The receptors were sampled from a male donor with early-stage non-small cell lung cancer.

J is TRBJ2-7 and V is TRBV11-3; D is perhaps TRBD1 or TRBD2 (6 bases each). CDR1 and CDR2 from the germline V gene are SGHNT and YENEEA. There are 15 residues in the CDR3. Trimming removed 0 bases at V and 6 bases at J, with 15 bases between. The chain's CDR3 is CASSLDPERGAEQYF. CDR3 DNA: TGTGCCAGCAGCTTAGATCCCGAGAGGGGGGCCGAGCAGTACTTC.

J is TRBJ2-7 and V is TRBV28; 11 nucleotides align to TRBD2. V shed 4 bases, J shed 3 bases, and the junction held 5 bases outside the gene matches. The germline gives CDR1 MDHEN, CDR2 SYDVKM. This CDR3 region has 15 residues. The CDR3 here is CASSSSGTSGYEQYF. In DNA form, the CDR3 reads TGTGCCAGCAGTTCTTCCGGGACTAGCGGCTACGAGCAGTACTTC.

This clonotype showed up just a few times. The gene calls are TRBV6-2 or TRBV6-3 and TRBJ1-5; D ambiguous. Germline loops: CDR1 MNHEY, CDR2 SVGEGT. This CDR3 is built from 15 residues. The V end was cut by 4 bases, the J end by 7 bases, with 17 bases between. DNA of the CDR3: TGTGCCAGCAGTTCCCACAACAATCCTGGGCAGCCCCAGCATTTT. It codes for CASSSHNNPGQPQHF.

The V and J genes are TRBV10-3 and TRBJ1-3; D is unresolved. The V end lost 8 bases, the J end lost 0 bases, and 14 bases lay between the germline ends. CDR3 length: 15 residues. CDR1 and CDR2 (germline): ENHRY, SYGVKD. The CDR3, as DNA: TGTGCCATCTCCCCCGGGAGTATCTCTGGAAACACCATATATTTT. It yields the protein CAISPGSISGNTIYF.

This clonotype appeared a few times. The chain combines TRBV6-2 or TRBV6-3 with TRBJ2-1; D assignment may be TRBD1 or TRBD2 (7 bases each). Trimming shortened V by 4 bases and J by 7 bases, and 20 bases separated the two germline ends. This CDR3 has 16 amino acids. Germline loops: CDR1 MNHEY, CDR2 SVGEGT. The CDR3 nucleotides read TGTGCCAGCAGTTGGGGAGGGACAGCGCCGGGGAATGAGCAGTTCTTC. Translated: CASSWGGTAPGNEQFF.

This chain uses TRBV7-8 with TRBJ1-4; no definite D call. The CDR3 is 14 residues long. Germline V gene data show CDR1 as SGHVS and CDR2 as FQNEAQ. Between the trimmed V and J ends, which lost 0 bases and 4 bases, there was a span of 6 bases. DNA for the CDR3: TGTGCCAGCAGCTTAGCTGGGTTTAATGAAAAACTGTTTTTT. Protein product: CASSLAGFNEKLFF.

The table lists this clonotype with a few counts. The CDR3 bases are TGTGCCAGCAGCCCGCTAGCCCAGGGTCGCACAGATACGCAGTATTTT. As protein: CASSPLAQGRTDTQYF. This sequence joins TRBV7-9 and TRBJ2-3; D is tentatively TRBD1 or TRBD2 (5 bases each). This CDR3 region has 16 residues. V was shortened by 5 bases and J by 1 base, with 16 bases between the two germline ends. Germline assignment: CDR1 SEHNR and CDR2 FQNEAQ (reference sequence).

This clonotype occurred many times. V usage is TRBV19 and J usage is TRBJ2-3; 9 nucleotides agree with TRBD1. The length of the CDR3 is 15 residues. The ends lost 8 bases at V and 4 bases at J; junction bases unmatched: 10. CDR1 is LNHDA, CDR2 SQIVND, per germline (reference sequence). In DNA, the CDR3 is TGTGCCAGTCGCGAACAGGGGGCTTTCGCAGATACGCAGTATTTT. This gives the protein CASREQGAFADTQYF. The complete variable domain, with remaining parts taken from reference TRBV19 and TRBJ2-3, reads DGGITQSPKYLFRKEGQNVTLSCEQNLNHDAMYWYRQDPGQGLRLIYYSQIVNDFQKGDIAEGYSVSREKKESFPLTVTSAQKNPTAFYLCASREQGAFADTQYFGPGTRLTVL.

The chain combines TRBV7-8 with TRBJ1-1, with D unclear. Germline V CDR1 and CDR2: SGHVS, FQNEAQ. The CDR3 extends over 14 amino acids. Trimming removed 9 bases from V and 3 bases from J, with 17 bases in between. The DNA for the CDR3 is TGTGCCAGTCTAGTCGTTCTTGGGTACACTGAAGCTTTCTTT. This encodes CASLVVLGYTEAFF.

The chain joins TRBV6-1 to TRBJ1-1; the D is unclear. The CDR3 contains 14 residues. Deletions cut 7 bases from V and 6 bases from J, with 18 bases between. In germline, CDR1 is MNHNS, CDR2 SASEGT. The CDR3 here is CASTEGRVSPEAFF. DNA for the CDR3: TGTGCCAGCACCGAAGGACGGGTGAGTCCTGAAGCTTTCTTT.

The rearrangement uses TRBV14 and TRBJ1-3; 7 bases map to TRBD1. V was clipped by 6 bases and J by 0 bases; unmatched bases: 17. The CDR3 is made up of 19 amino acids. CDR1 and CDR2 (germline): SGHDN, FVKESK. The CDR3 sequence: CASSRRSPTGYYSGNTIYF. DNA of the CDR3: TGTGCCAGCAGTCGAAGGTCACCGACAGGGTACTACTCTGGAAACACCATATATTTT.

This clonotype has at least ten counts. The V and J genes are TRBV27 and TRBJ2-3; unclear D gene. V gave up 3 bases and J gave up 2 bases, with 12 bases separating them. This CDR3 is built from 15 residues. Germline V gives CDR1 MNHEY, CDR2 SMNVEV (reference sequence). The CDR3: CASSLRLGPTDTQYF. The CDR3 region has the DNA TGTGCCAGCAGTTTGCGACTGGGCCCCACAGATACGCAGTATTTT.

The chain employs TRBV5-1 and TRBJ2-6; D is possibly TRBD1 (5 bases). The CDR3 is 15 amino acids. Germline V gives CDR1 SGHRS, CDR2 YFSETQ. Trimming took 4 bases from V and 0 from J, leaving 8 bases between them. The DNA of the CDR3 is TGCGCCAGCAGCCACGACAGCTCTGGGGCCAACGTCCTGACTTTC. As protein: CASSHDSSGANVLTF.

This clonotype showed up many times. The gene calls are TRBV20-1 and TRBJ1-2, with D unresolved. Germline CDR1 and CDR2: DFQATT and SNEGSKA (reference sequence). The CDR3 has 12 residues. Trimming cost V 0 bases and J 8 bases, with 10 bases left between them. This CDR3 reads CSARDNPGGYTF. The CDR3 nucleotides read TGCAGTGCTAGAGATAACCCGGGGGGCTACACCTTC.

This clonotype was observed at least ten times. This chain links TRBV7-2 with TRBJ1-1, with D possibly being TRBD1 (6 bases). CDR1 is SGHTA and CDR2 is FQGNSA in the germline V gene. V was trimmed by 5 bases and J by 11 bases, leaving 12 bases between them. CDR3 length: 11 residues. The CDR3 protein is CASSQGTTAFF. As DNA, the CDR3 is TGTGCCAGCAGCCAGGGGACAACGGCTTTCTTT.

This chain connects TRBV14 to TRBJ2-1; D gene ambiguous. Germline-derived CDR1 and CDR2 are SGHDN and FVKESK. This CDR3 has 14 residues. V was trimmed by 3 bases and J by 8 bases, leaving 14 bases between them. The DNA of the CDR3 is TGTGCCAGCAGCCAGGAAATTAGCATTGATGAGCAGTTCTTC. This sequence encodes CASSQEISIDEQFF.

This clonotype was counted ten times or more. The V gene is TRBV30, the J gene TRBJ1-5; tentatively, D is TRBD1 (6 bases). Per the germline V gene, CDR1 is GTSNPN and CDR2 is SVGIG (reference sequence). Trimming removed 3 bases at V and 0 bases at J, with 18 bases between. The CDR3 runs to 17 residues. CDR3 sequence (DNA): TGTGCCTGGAGCCCGAGCTTTAGGACAGATAGCAATCAGCCCCAGCATTTT. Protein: CAWSPSFRTDSNQPQHF.

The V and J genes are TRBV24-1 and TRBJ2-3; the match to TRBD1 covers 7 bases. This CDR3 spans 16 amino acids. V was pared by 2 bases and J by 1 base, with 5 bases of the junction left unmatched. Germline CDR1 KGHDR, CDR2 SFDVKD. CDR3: CATSDSDRVGTDTQYF. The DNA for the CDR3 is TGTGCCACCAGTGATTCCGACAGGGTGGGCACAGATACGCAGTATTTT.

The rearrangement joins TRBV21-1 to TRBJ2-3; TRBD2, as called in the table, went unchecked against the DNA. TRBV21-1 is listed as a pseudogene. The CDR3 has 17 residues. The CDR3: CVSSKRSGGSSTDTQYF. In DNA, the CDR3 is TGTGTCAGCAGCAAAAGGAGCGGGGGGTCCAGCACAGATACGCAGTATTTT.

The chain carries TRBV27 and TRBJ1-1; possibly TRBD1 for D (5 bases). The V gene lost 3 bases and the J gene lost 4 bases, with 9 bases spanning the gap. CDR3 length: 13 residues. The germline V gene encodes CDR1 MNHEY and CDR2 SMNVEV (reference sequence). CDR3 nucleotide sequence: TGTGCCAGCAGTTTTGAGGGGTCCACTGAAGCTTTCTTT. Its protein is CASSFEGSTEAFF.

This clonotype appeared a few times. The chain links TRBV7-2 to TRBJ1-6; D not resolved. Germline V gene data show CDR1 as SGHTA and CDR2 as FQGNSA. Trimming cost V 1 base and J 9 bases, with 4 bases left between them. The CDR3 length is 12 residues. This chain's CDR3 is CASSLDSSPLHF. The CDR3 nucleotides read TGTGCCAGCAGCTTAGACAGTTCACCCCTCCACTTT.

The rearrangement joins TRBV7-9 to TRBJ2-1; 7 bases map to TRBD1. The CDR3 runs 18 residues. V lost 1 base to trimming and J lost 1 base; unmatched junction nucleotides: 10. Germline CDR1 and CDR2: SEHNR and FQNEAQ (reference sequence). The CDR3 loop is CASSLVSGQGVSYNEQFF. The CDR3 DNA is TGTGCCAGCAGCTTAGTTTCGGGGCAGGGGGTTTCCTACAATGAGCAGTTCTTC. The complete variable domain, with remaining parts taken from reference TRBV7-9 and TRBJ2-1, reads DTGVSQNPRHKITKRGQNVTFRCDPISEHNRLYWYRQTLGQGPEFLTYFQNEAQLEKSRLLSDRFSAERPKGSFSTLEIQRTEQGDSAMYLCASSLVSGQGVSYNEQFFGPGTRLTVL.

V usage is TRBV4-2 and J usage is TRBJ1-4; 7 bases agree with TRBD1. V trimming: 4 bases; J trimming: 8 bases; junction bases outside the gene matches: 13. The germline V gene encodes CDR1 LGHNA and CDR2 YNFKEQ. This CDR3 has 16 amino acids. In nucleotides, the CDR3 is TGTGCCAGCAGCCGCGAACCCGAGGGACAGAGAGAAAAACTGTTTTTT. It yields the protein CASSREPEGQREKLFF.

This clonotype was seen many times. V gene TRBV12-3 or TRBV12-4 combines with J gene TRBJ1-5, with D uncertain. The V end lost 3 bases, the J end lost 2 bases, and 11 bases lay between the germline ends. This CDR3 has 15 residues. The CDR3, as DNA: TGTGCCAGCAGTTTTTCAGGAGTTGGCAATCAGCCCCAGCATTTT. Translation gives CASSFSGVGNQPQHF.

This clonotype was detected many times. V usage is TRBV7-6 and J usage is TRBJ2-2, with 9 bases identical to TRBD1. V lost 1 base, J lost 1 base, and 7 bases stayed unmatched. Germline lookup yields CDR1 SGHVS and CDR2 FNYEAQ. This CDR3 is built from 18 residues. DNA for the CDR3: TGTGCCAGCAGCTTAGTCGTTCCGGGACAGGGGAACACCGGGGAGCTGTTTTTT. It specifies CASSLVVPGQGNTGELFF. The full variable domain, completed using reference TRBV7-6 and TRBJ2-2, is GAGVSQSPRYKVTKRGQDVALRCDPISGHVSLYWYRQALGQGPEFLTYFNYEAQQDKSGLPNDRFSAERPEGSISTLTIQRTEQRDSAMYRCASSLVVPGQGNTGELFFGEGSRLTVL.

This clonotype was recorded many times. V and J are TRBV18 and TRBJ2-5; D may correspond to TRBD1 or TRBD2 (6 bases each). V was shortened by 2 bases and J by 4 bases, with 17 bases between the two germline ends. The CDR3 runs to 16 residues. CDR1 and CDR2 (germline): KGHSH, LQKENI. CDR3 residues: CASSPGGATGRETQYF. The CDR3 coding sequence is TGTGCCAGCTCACCAGGCGGGGCCACAGGGCGAGAGACCCAGTACTTC.

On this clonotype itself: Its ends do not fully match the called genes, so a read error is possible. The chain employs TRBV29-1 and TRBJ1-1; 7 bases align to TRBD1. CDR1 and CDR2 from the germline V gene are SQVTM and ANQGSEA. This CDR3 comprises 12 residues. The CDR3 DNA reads TGCAGCGCGACAGGGCTGAACTCTGAAGCTTTCTTT. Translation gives CSATGLNSEAFF.

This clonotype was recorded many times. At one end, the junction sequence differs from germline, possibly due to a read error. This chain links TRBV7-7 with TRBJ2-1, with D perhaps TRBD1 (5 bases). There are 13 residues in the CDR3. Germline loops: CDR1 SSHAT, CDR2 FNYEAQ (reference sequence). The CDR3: CASSPDSVNEQFF. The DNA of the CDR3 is TGTGCTAGCAGCCCCGACAGCGTCAATGAGCAGTTCTTC.

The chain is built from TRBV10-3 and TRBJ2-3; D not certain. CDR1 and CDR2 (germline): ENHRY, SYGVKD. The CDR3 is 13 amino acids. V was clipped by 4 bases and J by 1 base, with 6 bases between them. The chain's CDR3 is CAISAPGTDTQYF. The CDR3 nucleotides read TGTGCCATCAGTGCCCCGGGCACAGATACGCAGTATTTT.

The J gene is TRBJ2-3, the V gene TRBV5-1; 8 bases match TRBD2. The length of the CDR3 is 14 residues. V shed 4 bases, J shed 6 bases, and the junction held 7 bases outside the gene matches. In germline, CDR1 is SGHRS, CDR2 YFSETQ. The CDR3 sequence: CASSITSGGDTQYF. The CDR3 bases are TGCGCCAGCAGCATTACTAGCGGAGGGGATACGCAGTATTTT.